This passage covers 16 T cell receptor beta chains from one sample sequenced in a study of molecular identifiers for immune sequencing clone quantification. TCRdb passed the PCR reads through MiXCR, listing each CDR3 protein once. The sample has 300,000 to 400,000 distinct CDR3 sequences; around 21% are singletons. The source material was naive CD8+ T cells from blood, with Jurkat cell RNA spiked in. The subset here: FACS-sorted CD8+CD4-CCR7+CD45RA+ naive T cells. The receptors derive from a human donor in good health. Some libraries in this study had Jurkat cell RNA spiked in.

This clonotype was detected ten times or more. V and J are TRBV7-9 and TRBJ1-1, with unresolved D. The CDR3 loop spans 13 amino acids. V lost 5 bases, J lost 4 bases, and 11 bases lay in between. Germline-derived CDR1 and CDR2 are SEHNR and FQNEAQ (reference sequence). CDR3: CASSPPWGTEAFF. CDR3 DNA: TGTGCCAGCAGCCCTCCCTGGGGCACTGAAGCTTTCTTT.

DNA of the CDR3: TGTGCCAGCAGCTTAGCGGCGGGGGGCCTAGCCAAAAACATTCAGTACTTC. This encodes CASSLAAGGLAKNIQYF. The V gene is TRBV11-2, the J gene TRBJ2-4; 8 positions match TRBD2. This CDR3 has 17 amino acids. Per germline, CDR1 SGHAT and CDR2 FQNNGV. V was clipped by 1 base and J by 0 bases; unmatched bases: 5.

As DNA, the CDR3 is TGTGCCAGCAGCTTAGTGCCCTCGAGGACAGGGGGTTCCGAGCAGTACTTC. This gives the protein CASSLVPSRTGGSEQYF. V gene TRBV11-2 combines with J gene TRBJ2-7, with 10 bases fitting TRBD1. This CDR3 has 17 amino acids. Germline loops: CDR1 SGHAT, CDR2 FQNNGV. V lost 1 base to trimming and J lost 6 bases; unmatched junction nucleotides: 12.

This clonotype was seen once. A clone one base away is much larger, so this may be a read error. The chain uses TRBV3-1 and TRBJ1-1; possibly TRBD1 for D (5 bases). Per germline, CDR1 LGHDT and CDR2 YNNKEL (reference sequence). This CDR3 region has 14 residues. V lost 2 bases to trimming and J lost 6 bases, with 13 bases between them. As DNA, the CDR3 is TGTGCCAGCAGCCAAAACAGGATCTACGCTGAAGCTTTCTTT. It yields the protein CASSQNRIYAEAFF.

This clonotype was seen ten or more times. The V and J genes are TRBV7-2 and TRBJ2-1; a possible D gene is TRBD2 (6 bases). From germline, CDR1 is SGHTA and CDR2 FQGNSA. The V gene lost 5 bases and the J gene lost 6 bases, with 11 bases spanning the gap. The CDR3 length is 13 residues. DNA of the CDR3: TGTGCCAGCAGCACGGGACTGTCCAATGAGCAGTTCTTC. It specifies CASSTGLSNEQFF. Filled out from reference TRBV7-2 and TRBJ2-1, the complete variable domain reads GAGVSQSPSNKVTEKGKDVELRCDPISGHTALYWYRQSLGQGLEFLIYFQGNSAPDKSGLPSDRFSAERTGGSVSTLTIQRTQQEDSAVYLCASSTGLSNEQFFGPGTRLTVL.

This clonotype was seen repeatedly, ten times or more. The CDR3 DNA is TGTGCCAGCAGTCCCCTAAGCAATCAGCCCCAGCATTTT. It codes for CASSPLSNQPQHF. The V and J genes are TRBV27 and TRBJ1-5, with D uncertain. Germline-derived CDR1 and CDR2 are MNHEY and SMNVEV (reference sequence). This CDR3 contains 13 residues. Trimming took 5 bases from V and 1 from J, leaving 6 bases between them.

Regarding this clonotype: This could be a read error, since a much larger clone is one nucleotide away. In this CDR3 the conserved last residue, phenylalanine or tryptophan, is missing, so a read error is likely. The chain couples TRBV7-9 to TRBJ1-5; D gene unclear. V was trimmed by 4 bases and J by 7 bases, leaving 8 bases between them. The CDR3 runs to 12 residues. Germline CDR1 reads SEHNR; CDR2 reads FQNEAQ (reference sequence). The CDR3 reads CASSSSIQPQHS. The CDR3 coding sequence is TGTGCCAGCAGCTCCTCCATACAGCCCCAGCATTCT.

In regard to this clonotype: A much larger clone sits a single nucleotide away, making a read error possible. The chain combines TRBV29-1 with TRBJ2-3, with D possibly TRBD1 on 6 matching bases. Germline lookup yields CDR1 SQVTM and CDR2 ANQGSEA. The CDR3 has 11 amino acids. The CDR3 here is CSGRTADAQYF. CDR3 DNA sequence: TGCAGCGGACGGACAGCAGATGCGCAGTATTTT.

The chain has TRBV4-1 and TRBJ2-7; 8 positions match TRBD2. The length of the CDR3 is 15 residues. Germline lookup yields CDR1 MGHRA and CDR2 YSYEKL. Losses at the gene ends were 0 bases for V and 4 bases for J; bases not matched to a gene: 5. The CDR3 here is CASSQDEVAGYEQYF. Written as DNA, the CDR3 is TGCGCCAGCAGCCAAGATGAGGTAGCGGGGTACGAGCAGTACTTC.

This clonotype has ten or more counts. V usage is TRBV29-1 and J usage is TRBJ2-5; tentatively, D is TRBD1 (5 bases). Germline lookup yields CDR1 SQVTM and CDR2 ANQGSEA. Trimming shortened V by 0 bases and J by 7 bases, and 18 bases separated the two germline ends. The CDR3 has 15 residues. CDR3 in amino acids: CSVEDSSRAWGTQYF. DNA of the CDR3: TGCAGCGTTGAAGATTCGAGCAGGGCCTGGGGGACCCAGTACTTC.

The table lists this clonotype with many counts. This chain joins TRBV7-8 and TRBJ2-3; D uncertain. The V end was cut by 1 base, the J end by 1 base, with 9 bases between. CDR1 and CDR2 from the germline V gene are SGHVS and FQNEAQ. CDR3 length: 15 residues. The CDR3 is CASSLVGRRTDTQYF. The CDR3 coding sequence is TGTGCCAGCAGCTTAGTCGGACGCCGCACAGATACGCAGTATTTT.

The genes are TRBV6-5 and TRBJ2-3, with 11 bases aligning to TRBD2. Germline trimming cut 0 bases from V and 0 bases from J; bases unmatched to any gene: 11. Germline V gene data show CDR1 as MNHEY and CDR2 as SVGAGI. The CDR3 spans 20 residues. The CDR3 loop is CASSYSLRWLAGGSTDTQYF. The CDR3 region has the DNA TGTGCCAGCAGTTACTCACTTCGTTGGCTAGCGGGGGGAAGCACAGATACGCAGTATTTT.

This clonotype was seen repeatedly, ten times or more. The V and J genes are TRBV27 and TRBJ2-7; 7 nucleotides agree with TRBD1. The CDR3 consists of 13 residues. Trimming cost V 3 bases and J 7 bases; bases outside gene matches: 6. Looked up from germline, CDR1 is MNHEY and CDR2 is SMNVEV (reference sequence). For the CDR3, the DNA is TGTGCCAGCAGTTTCTTCGGGACAGCTGAGCAGTACTTC. Residues: CASSFFGTAEQYF.

Of note for this clonotype: The junction and the germline gene differ at one end; a read error may be behind it. The V call is TRBV27, the J call TRBJ1-3; 9 nucleotides match TRBD1. Germline V CDR1 and CDR2: MNHEY, SMNVEV (reference sequence). The CDR3 contains 15 residues. This CDR3 reads CASSPGTGSGNAIYF. The CDR3 bases are TGTGCCAGCAGCCCGGGGACAGGGTCTGGAAACGCCATATATTTT.

This clonotype was seen repeatedly, ten times or more. The V gene is TRBV24-1, the J gene TRBJ1-3; no clear D gene. Germline V gene data show CDR1 as KGHDR and CDR2 as SFDVKD. This CDR3 is built from 17 residues. The V gene lost 3 bases and the J gene lost 0 bases, with 14 bases spanning the gap. The CDR3 coding sequence is TGTGCCACCAGTGATCTTCAGACCGGGATCTCTGGAAACACCATATATTTT. Translated, it gives CATSDLQTGISGNTIYF.

Concerning this clonotype itself: An end of the junction does not agree with germline; a read error may underlie this. The DNA for the CDR3 is TGCGCCAGCAGCTTGGGGCATAGGAGCTCCCACGAGCAGTACTTC. This codes for CASSLGHRSSHEQYF. This chain links TRBV5-1 with TRBJ2-7; no clear D. Germline assignment: CDR1 SGHRS and CDR2 YFSETQ. The CDR3 has 15 amino acids.